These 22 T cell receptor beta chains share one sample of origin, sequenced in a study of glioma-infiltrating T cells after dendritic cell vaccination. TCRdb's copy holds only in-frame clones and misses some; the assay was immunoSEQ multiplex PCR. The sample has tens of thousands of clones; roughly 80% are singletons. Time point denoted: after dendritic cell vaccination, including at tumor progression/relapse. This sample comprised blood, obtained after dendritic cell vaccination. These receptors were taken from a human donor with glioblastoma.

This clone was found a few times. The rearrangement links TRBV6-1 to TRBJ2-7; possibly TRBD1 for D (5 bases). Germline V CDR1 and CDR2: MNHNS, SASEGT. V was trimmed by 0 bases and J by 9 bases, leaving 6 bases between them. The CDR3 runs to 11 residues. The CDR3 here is CASSEAQGQYF. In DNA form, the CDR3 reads TGTGCCAGCAGTGAAGCGCAGGGGCAGTACTTC.

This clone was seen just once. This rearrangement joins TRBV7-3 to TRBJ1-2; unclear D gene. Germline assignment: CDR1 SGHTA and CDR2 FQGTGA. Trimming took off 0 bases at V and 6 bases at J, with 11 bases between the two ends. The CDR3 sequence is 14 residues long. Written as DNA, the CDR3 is TGTGCCAGCAGCTTAACGGCGGTCGGGGATGGCTACACCTTC. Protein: CASSLTAVGDGYTF.

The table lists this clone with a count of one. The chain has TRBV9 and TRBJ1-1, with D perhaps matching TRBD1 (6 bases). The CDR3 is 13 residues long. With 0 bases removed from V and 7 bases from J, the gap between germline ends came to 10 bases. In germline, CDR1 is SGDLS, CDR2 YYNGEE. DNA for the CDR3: TGTGCCAGCAGCGTAGAGCAGGGGAGTGAAGCTTTCTTT. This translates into CASSVEQGSEAFF.

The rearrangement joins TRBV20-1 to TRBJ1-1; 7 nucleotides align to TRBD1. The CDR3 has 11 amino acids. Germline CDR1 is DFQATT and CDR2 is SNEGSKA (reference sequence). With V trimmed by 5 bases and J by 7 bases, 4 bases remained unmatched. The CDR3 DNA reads TGCAGTGCTCAGGGGACAGTTGAAGCTTTCTTT. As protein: CSAQGTVEAFF.

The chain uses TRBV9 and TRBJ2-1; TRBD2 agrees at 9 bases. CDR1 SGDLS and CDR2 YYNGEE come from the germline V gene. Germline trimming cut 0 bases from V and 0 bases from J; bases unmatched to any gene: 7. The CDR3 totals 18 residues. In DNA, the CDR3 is TGTGCCAGCAGCGTAGAAGCGGGGGGCGAAAGCTCCTACAATGAGCAGTTCTTC. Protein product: CASSVEAGGESSYNEQFF. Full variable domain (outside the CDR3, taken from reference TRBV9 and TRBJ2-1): DSGVTQTPKHLITATGQRVTLRCSPRSGDLSVYWYQQSLDQGLQFLIQYYNGEERAKGNILERFSAQQFPDLHSELNLSSLELGDSALYFCASSVEAGGESSYNEQFFGPGTRLTVL.

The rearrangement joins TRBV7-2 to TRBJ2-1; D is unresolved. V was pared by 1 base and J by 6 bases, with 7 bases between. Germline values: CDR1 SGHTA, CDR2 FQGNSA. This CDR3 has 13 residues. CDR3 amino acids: CASSLGQANEQFF. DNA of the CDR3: TGTGCCAGCAGCTTAGGGCAGGCCAATGAGCAGTTCTTC. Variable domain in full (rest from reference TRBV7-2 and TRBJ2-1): GAGVSQSPSNKVTEKGKDVELRCDPISGHTALYWYRQSLGQGLEFLIYFQGNSAPDKSGLPSDRFSAERTGGSVSTLTIQRTQQEDSAVYLCASSLGQANEQFFGPGTRLTVL.

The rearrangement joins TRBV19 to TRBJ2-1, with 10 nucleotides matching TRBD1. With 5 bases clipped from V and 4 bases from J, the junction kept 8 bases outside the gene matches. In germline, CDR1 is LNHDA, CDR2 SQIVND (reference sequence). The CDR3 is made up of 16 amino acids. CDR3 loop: CASSSPGQGIYNEQFF. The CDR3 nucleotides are TGTGCCAGTAGTTCCCCGGGACAGGGGATATACAATGAGCAGTTCTTC.

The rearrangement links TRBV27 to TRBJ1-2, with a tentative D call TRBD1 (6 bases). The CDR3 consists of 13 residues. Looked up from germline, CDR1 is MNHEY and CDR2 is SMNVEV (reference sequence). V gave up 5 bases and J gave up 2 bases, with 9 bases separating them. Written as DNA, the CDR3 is TGTGCCAGCAGTACAGGGATGAACTATGGCTACACCTTC. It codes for CASSTGMNYGYTF.

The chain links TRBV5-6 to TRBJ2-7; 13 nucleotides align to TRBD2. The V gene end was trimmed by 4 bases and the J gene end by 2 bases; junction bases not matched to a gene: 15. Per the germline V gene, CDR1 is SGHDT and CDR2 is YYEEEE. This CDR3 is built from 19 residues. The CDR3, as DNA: TGTGCCAGCAGCGCCTGGACTAGCGGGGGCCTACGAAGGACCTACGAGCAGTACTTC. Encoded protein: CASSAWTSGGLRRTYEQYF.

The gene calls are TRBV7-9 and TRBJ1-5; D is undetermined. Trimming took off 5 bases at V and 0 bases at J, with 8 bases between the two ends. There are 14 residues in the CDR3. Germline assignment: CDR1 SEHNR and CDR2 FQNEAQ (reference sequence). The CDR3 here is CASSDRDSNQPQHF. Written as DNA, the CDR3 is TGTGCCAGCAGCGACCGGGATAGCAATCAGCCCCAGCATTTT. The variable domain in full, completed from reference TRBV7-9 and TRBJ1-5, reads DTGVSQNPRHKITKRGQNVTFRCDPISEHNRLYWYRQTLGQGPEFLTYFQNEAQLEKSRLLSDRFSAERPKGSFSTLEIQRTEQGDSAMYLCASSDRDSNQPQHFGDGTRLSIL.

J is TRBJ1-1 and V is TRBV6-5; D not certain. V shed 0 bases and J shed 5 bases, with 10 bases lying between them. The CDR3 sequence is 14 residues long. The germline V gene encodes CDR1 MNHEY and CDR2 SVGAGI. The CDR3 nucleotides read TGTGCCAGCAGTTACTCGAGATGGAGGACTGAAGCTTTCTTT. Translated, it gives CASSYSRWRTEAFF.

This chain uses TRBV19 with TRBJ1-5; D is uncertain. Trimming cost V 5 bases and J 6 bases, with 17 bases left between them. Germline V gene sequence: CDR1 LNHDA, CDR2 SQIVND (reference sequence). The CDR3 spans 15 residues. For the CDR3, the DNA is TGTGCCAGTAGTCCGTCCGCTGAGTTCGGTCAGCCCCAGCATTTT. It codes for CASSPSAEFGQPQHF.

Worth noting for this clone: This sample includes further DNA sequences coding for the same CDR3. Written as DNA, the CDR3 is TGTGCCAGCAGCGTAGCGGCGGGGGGGTCGTACGAGCAGTACTTC. This codes for CASSVAAGGSYEQYF. The rearrangement links TRBV9 to TRBJ2-7, with TRBD2 identical over 9 bases. V lost 0 bases, J lost 4 bases, and 5 bases stayed unmatched. In germline, CDR1 is SGDLS, CDR2 YYNGEE. The CDR3 runs 15 residues.

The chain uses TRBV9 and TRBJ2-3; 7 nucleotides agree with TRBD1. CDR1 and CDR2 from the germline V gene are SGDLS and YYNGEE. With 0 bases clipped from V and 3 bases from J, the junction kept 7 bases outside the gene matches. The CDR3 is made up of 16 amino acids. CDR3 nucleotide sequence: TGTGCCAGCAGCGTAGCTACAGGGGATTTAACAGATACGCAGTATTTT. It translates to CASSVATGDLTDTQYF.

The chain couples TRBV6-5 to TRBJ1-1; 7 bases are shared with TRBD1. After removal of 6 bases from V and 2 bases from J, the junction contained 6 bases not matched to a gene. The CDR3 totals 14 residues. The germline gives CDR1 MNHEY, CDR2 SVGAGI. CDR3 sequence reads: CASSRDRANTEAFF. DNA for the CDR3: TGTGCCAGCAGCCGTGACAGGGCCAACACTGAAGCTTTCTTT.

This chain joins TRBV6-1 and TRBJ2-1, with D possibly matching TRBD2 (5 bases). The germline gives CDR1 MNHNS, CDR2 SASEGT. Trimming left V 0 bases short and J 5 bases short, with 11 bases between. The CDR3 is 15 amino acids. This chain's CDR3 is CASSEAGGRNNEQFF. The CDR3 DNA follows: TGTGCCAGCAGTGAAGCTGGAGGCAGGAACAATGAGCAGTTCTTC.

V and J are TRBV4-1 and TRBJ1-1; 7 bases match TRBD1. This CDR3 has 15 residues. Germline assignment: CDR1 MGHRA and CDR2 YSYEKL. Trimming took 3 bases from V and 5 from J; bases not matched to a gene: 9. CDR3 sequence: CASSHPTRGETEAFF. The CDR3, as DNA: TGCGCCAGCAGCCACCCAACCAGGGGGGAGACTGAAGCTTTCTTT.

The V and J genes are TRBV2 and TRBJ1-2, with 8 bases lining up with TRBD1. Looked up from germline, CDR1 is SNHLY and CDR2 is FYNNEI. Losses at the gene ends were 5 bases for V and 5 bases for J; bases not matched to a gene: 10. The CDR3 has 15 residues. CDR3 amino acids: CASSPFGQGFYGYTF. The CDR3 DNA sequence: TGTGCCAGCAGTCCCTTTGGACAGGGATTTTATGGCTACACCTTC.

DNA for the CDR3: TGTGCCAGCAGTGAATCAGGGGATCAGTTCTTC. Encoded protein: CASSESGDQFF. V gene TRBV6-1 combines with J gene TRBJ2-1; a possible D gene is TRBD1 (6 bases). The V end was cut by 2 bases, the J end by 13 bases, with 9 bases between. The CDR3 is made up of 11 amino acids. The germline gives CDR1 MNHNS, CDR2 SASEGT.

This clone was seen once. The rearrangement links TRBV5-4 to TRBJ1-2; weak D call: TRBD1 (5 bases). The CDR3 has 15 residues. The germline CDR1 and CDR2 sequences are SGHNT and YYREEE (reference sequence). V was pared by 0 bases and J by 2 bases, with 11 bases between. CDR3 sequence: CASSLDRGTNYGYTF. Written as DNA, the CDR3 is TGTGCCAGCAGCTTGGATAGGGGTACCAACTATGGCTACACCTTC.

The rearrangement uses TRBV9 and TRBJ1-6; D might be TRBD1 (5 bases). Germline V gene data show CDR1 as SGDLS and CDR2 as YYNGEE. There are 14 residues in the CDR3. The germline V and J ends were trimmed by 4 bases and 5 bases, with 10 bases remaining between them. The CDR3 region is CASSLGLNNSPLHF. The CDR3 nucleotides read TGTGCCAGCAGCCTGGGACTGAATAATTCACCCCTCCACTTT.

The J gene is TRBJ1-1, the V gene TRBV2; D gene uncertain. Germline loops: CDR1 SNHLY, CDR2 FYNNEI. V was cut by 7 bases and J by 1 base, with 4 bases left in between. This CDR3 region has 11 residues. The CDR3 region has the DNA TGTGCCAGCATTCGGAACACTGAAGCTTTCTTT. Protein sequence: CASIRNTEAFF. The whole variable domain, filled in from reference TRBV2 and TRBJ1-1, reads EPEVTQTPSHQVTQMGQEVILRCVPISNHLYFYWYRQILGQKVEFLVSFYNNEISEKSEIFDDQFSVERPDGSNFTLKIRSTKLEDSAMYFCASIRNTEAFFGQGTRLTVV.